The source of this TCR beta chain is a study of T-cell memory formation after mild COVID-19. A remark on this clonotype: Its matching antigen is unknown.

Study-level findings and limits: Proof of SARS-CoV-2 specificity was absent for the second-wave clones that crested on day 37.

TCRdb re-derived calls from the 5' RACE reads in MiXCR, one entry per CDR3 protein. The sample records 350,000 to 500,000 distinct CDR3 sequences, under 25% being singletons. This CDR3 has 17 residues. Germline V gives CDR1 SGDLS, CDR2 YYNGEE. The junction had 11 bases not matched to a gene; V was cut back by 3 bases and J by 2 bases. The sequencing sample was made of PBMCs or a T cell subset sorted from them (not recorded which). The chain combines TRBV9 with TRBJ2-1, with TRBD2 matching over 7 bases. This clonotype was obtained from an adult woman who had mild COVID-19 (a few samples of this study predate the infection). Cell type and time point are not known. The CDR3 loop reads CASSATGGSFTYNEQFF. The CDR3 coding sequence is TGTGCCAGCAGCGCCACTGGCGGGAGTTTCACCTACAATGAGCAGTTCTTC.